This is a list of T cell receptor beta chains from one sample in a study of T-cell reconstitution after alpha-beta-depleted transplantation in children. TCRdb re-derived calls from the PCR reads in MiXCR, one entry per CDR3 protein. The sample has around 400,000 distinct CDR3 sequences, roughly 11% seen once. The sequences come from PBMCs from the stem cell graft donor, collected from the stem cell graft. The source of these receptors is a human donor who donated a stem cell graft to a child with acute myeloid leukemia. CDR3s include the opening cysteine and the closing phenylalanine or tryptophan. The order of the fields is V gene, D gene, clone size, J gene, CDR3 protein, CDR3 DNA. D genes are given only for firm matches. Rows give clone size only sometimes, using once, few, many, or a class for an expanded clone.

TRBV4-3	.	many	TRBJ1-4	CASSPRRGGWDEKLFF	TGCGCCAGCAGCCCAAGAAGGGGGGGGTGGGATGAAAAACTGTTTTTT
TRBV6-5	TRBD1	few	TRBJ1-2	CASSYSPGQGLYGYTF	TGTGCCAGCAGTTACTCCCCCGGACAGGGCCTCTATGGCTACACCTTC
TRBV20-1	TRBD1	.	TRBJ1-2	CSADRGVGYGYTF	TGCAGTGCTGACAGGGGAGTAGGCTATGGCTACACCTTC
TRBV29-1	.	many	TRBJ1-1	CSVEEGMNTEAFF	TGCAGCGTTGAAGAGGGGATGAACACTGAAGCTTTCTTT
TRBV29-1	TRBD2	.	TRBJ2-7	CSVEGGASGYEQYF	TGCAGCGTTGAAGGTGGGGCTAGCGGGTACGAGCAGTACTTC
TRBV6-1	.	once	TRBJ2-3	CASSDRAPDTQYF	TGTGCCAGCAGTGACAGGGCGCCAGATACGCAGTATTTT
TRBV11-1	TRBD2	.	TRBJ2-2	CASSSGPAGTSGKTGELFF	TGTGCCAGCAGCTCAGGTCCGGCCGGGACTAGCGGGAAGACCGGGGAGCTGTTTTTT
TRBV7-6	TRBD2	few	TRBJ2-1	CASSSYLAGGNNEQFF	TGTGCCAGCAGCTCTTACCTAGCGGGGGGAAACAATGAGCAGTTCTTC
TRBV29-1	TRBD1	.	TRBJ2-7	CSVGQVYEQYF	TGCAGCGTAGGACAGGTTTACGAGCAGTACTTC
TRBV27	.	.	TRBJ1-1	CARWGAEGNTEAFF	TGTGCCAGGTGGGGGGCGGAGGGGAACACTGAAGCTTTCTTT
TRBV5-1	TRBD2	few	TRBJ2-1	CASSLGGGVSSYNEQFF	TGCGCCAGCAGCTTGGGCGGGGGGGTCAGCTCCTACAATGAGCAGTTCTTC
TRBV20-1	.	.	TRBJ2-1	CSARGGPQDSSRNEQFF	TGCAGTGCTAGAGGTGGCCCTCAGGACTCCTCCAGAAATGAGCAGTTCTTC
TRBV29-1	.	few	TRBJ1-1	CSVTPHWGLDTEAFF	TGCAGCGTAACACCCCACTGGGGGTTGGACACTGAAGCTTTCTTT
TRBV10-3	.	many	TRBJ2-5	CAISESKETQYF	TGTGCCATCAGTGAGTCAAAGGAGACCCAGTACTTC
TRBV18	.	.	TRBJ2-7	CASSAGLQGPAYEQYF	TGTGCCAGCTCTGCTGGCCTTCAGGGACCGGCCTACGAGCAGTACTTC
TRBV6-2/TRBV6-3	TRBD2	many	TRBJ2-2	CASATAKAGGFTGELFF	TGTGCCAGTGCCACAGCCAAAGCGGGAGGGTTTACCGGGGAGCTGTTTTTT
TRBV19	.	.	TRBJ1-1	CASKEGMANTEAFF	TGTGCCAGTAAAGAGGGGATGGCGAACACTGAAGCTTTCTTT
TRBV5-1	.	.	TRBJ2-6	CASSLERVGANGLTF	TGCGCCAGCAGCTTGGAGCGGGTTGGGGCCAACGGCCTGACTTTC
TRBV20-1	TRBD1	.	TRBJ2-4	CSASPRQGEVAKNIQYF	TGCAGTGCTTCCCCTAGACAGGGGGAAGTAGCCAAAAACATTCAGTACTTC
TRBV3-1	TRBD2	many	TRBJ2-5	CASSQQRQELAGVETQYF	TGTGCCAGCAGCCAACAAAGGCAGGAACTAGCGGGAGTGGAGACCCAGTACTTC
TRBV3-1	.	few	TRBJ2-7	CASSQDRDKIYEQYF	TGTGCCAGCAGCCAAGATCGGGACAAGATCTACGAGCAGTACTTC
TRBV5-1	TRBD1	few	TRBJ2-7	CASSFSGQGAREQYF	TGCGCCAGCAGCTTCTCGGGACAGGGGGCTCGTGAGCAGTACTTC